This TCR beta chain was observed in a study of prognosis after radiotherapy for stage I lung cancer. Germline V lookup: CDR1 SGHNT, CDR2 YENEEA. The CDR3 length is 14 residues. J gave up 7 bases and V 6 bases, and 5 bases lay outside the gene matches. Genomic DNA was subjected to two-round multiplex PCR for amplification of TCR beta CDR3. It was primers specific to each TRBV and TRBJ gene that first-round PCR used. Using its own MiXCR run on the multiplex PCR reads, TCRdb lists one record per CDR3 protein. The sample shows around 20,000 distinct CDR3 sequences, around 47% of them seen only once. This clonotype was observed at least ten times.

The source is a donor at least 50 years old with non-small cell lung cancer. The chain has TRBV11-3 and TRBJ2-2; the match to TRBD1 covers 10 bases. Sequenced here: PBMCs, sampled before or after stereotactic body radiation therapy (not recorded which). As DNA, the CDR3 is TGTGCCAGCAGAAGGACAGGGGGTCGCGGGGAGCTGTTTTTT. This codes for CASRRTGGRGELFF.